This T cell receptor beta chain derives from a study of B cell selection in AIRE deficiency (dated by TCRdb to about 2019). For context, the study as a whole: TCRbeta repertoires of sorted blood CD4+ conventional T cells and regulatory T cells were compared between AIRE-deficient patients and healthy controls. The TCR-sequenced cohort comprised roughly five AIRE-deficient APECED patients and roughly five healthy control donors.

The immunoSEQ platform was used to sequence the TCRbeta chain. As for the original processing: Approximately 5.8x10^4 distinct TCRbeta sequences from patients and around 96,000 from healthy donors were obtained from pooled Treg repertoires. Treg TCRbeta sequences found in two or more individuals were defined as public, and these public Treg TCRbeta sequences were then searched for in Tconv repertoires. Group differences were tested with Mann-Whitney U tests and Bonferroni-Dunn correction in GraphPad Prism 7.03. As stored in TCRdb, this immuneACCESS dataset retains in-frame rearrangements with V and J assigned. A fraction of the clones does not appear; measured against another copy, unresolved V genes explain less than half of the discrepancy, and the remainder lacks a known reason. The DNA gave D and trimming, while V, J and clone size come from that table. The sample profile shows roughly 22,000 clones; about 94% of them were found once. The leading ten clones occupy under 2% of the sample.

The CDR3 measures 15 amino acids from cysteine to phenylalanine. Just the 45-base CDR3 DNA is kept, in frame starting at base 1. Per the germline V gene, SGHTA is the CDR1 and FQGNSA is the CDR2. V is trimmed back by 5 bases and J by 3 bases, and the junction contains 10 bases that no gene match accounts for. Regulatory T cells were sorted as cells that were CD4+CD25hiCD127low/negative. AIRE-deficient patients had APECED syndrome. A FACSAria flow cytometer was used to sort the Tconv and Treg cells intended for TCRbeta sequencing. The sorted cells were collected in 5-ml round-bottom polystyrene tubes, and the dry cell pellets were frozen at -80 degrees C prior to sequencing. Broad study findings and their caveats: Around a third of the Treg TCRbeta sequences shared among healthy donors were found in patient Tconv cells, which suggests that Treg-biased clones were diverted into the Tconv compartment. Sequencing covered only TCRbeta chains, and more than 30% of shared healthy-donor Treg sequences were also present in healthy Tconv, possibly due to differing TCRalpha chains. Shared Treg sequences had shorter CDR3s, which reflects a bias toward rearrangements containing few non-templated nucleotide insertions. Among several thousand shared Treg TCRbeta sequences, roughly 32% were shared exclusively by healthy donors and under 10% exclusively by patients, which suggests that Treg selection is less efficient in the absence of AIRE. In terms of TCRBV gene usage, CDR3 length and TCR diversity, Tconv and Treg cells from AIRE-deficient patients looked similar to Tconv and Treg cells from healthy donors.

A word on this clone: Its antigen is not yet known. Per-nucleotide qualities are absent, and no much larger clonotype sits a single base away.

The sample was Tregs sorted from PBMCs. The rearranged chain carries TRBV7-2 and TRBJ2-7; 7 central nucleotides agree with TRBD1. The origin of this receptor is a human donor with AIRE deficiency. The CDR3 sequence is CASSLNRGIIYEQYF. The DNA reads as follows: TGTGCCAGCAGCCTAAACAGGGGTATTATCTACGAGCAGTACTTC.